The 24 T cell receptor beta chains below come from one sample, sequenced in a study of T-cell memory formation after mild COVID-19. MiXCR was run by TCRdb on the 5' RACE reads, yielding one entry per CDR3 protein. The table has some 290,000 distinct CDR3 sequences, roughly 17% seen once. The sequenced sample consisted of PBMCs or a T cell subset sorted from them (not recorded which). The origin of the receptors is a man between 18 and 35 years old who had mild COVID-19 (a few samples of this study predate the infection). Cell type and time point are not known.

CDR3 DNA: TGTGCCAGCAGGGCTTTGGGCACAGATACGCAGTATTTT. This encodes CASRALGTDTQYF. This chain links TRBV12-3 or TRBV12-4 with TRBJ2-3; D is unresolved. This CDR3 has 13 amino acids. The V and J ends lost 6 bases and 1 base respectively, with 8 bases between them.

The CDR3 DNA reads TGTGCCAGCAGGGATGTGGGCACTGAAGCTTTCTTT. Protein sequence: CASRDVGTEAFF. The chain recombines TRBV7-9 with TRBJ1-1, with no clear D. Trimming left V 6 bases short and J 4 bases short, with 9 bases between. This CDR3 has 12 residues. Germline-derived CDR1 and CDR2 are SEHNR and FQNEAQ (reference sequence).

In this sample, this clonotype turned up a few times. CDR3: CSVGAQMNTEAFF. CDR3 coding DNA: TGCAGCGTTGGTGCACAGATGAACACTGAAGCTTTCTTT. The chain is built from TRBV29-1 and TRBJ1-1; D gene ambiguous. The germline V gene has CDR1 SQVTM and CDR2 ANQGSEA. The CDR3 is made up of 13 amino acids. Trimming took 4 bases from V and 0 from J, leaving 9 bases between them.

This chain links TRBV7-9 with TRBJ2-1; D possibly matches TRBD1 or TRBD2 (5 bases each). CDR3 length: 14 residues. Trimming removed 1 base at V and 8 bases at J, with 12 bases between. Per germline, CDR1 SEHNR and CDR2 FQNEAQ (reference sequence). The DNA for the CDR3 is TGTGCCAGCAGCTTAGAGATCGGGGCCTATGAGCAGTTCTTC. It encodes CASSLEIGAYEQFF.

The rearrangement links TRBV20-1 to TRBJ1-2, with no clear D. The CDR3 consists of 12 residues. From germline, CDR1 is DFQATT and CDR2 SNEGSKA (reference sequence). Trimming removed 0 bases at V and 5 bases at J, with 7 bases between. The CDR3 bases are TGCAGTGCTAGAGATCAAGGGTATGGCTACACCTTC. Amino acid sequence: CSARDQGYGYTF.

V is TRBV10-3 and J is TRBJ1-2; D call uncertain. Looked up from germline, CDR1 is ENHRY and CDR2 is SYGVKD. The CDR3 loop spans 15 amino acids. V was trimmed by 2 bases and J by 8 bases, leaving 18 bases between them. The CDR3 DNA sequence: TGTGCCATCAGTGAGGCCGTGACGGAACCTCTCGGCTACACCTTC. It translates to CAISEAVTEPLGYTF.

This clonotype occurred a few times. The CDR3 reads CASSVTSGDEQFF. CDR3 sequence (DNA): TGTGCCAGCAGCGTGACTAGTGGGGATGAGCAGTTCTTC. V and J are TRBV7-9 and TRBJ2-1; a weak D match, TRBD2 (6 bases). CDR1 and CDR2 (germline): SEHNR, FQNEAQ (reference sequence). V was clipped by 5 bases and J by 8 bases, with 13 bases between them. The CDR3 has 13 amino acids. Full variable domain (outside the CDR3, taken from reference TRBV7-9 and TRBJ2-1): DTGVSQNPRHKITKRGQNVTFRCDPISEHNRLYWYRQTLGQGPEFLTYFQNEAQLEKSRLLSDRFSAERPKGSFSTLEIQRTEQGDSAMYLCASSVTSGDEQFFGPGTRLTVL.

The table lists this clonotype with a count of one. The V and J genes are TRBV5-1 and TRBJ1-5, with D possibly being TRBD1 (6 bases). CDR3 size: 15 residues. Germline CDR1 and CDR2: SGHRS and YFSETQ. Trimming removed 7 bases from V and 1 base from J, with 15 bases in between. The CDR3 loop is CASRQDGGSNQPQHF. The CDR3 bases are TGCGCCAGCCGACAGGACGGGGGAAGCAATCAGCCCCAGCATTTT.

The chain carries TRBV24-1 and TRBJ2-3; perhaps TRBD1 as D (6 bases). The CDR3 length is 13 residues. Trimming removed 11 bases at V and 4 bases at J, with 15 bases between. Germline CDR1 KGHDR, CDR2 SFDVKD. This CDR3 is CAIEGDVADTQYF. The CDR3 DNA follows: TGTGCCATCGAGGGGGATGTCGCAGATACGCAGTATTTT.

The rearrangement joins TRBV7-7 to TRBJ2-5; 14 bases line up with TRBD2. V lost 11 bases to trimming and J lost 4 bases; unmatched junction nucleotides: 6. The CDR3 is made up of 14 amino acids. In germline, CDR1 is SSHAT, CDR2 FNYEAQ (reference sequence). The DNA of the CDR3 is TGTGCCGTGACTAGCGGGGGGGCGAGAGAGACCCAGTACTTC. It codes for CAVTSGGARETQYF. Drawing the rest from reference TRBV7-7 and TRBJ2-5, the complete variable domain is GAGVSQSPRYKVTKRGQDVTLRCDPISSHATLYWYQQALGQGPEFLTYFNYEAQPDKSGLPSDRFSAERPEGSISTLTIQRTEQRDSAMYRCAVTSGGARETQYFGPGTRLLVL.

This clonotype was seen a few times. The junction does not match germline at one end; this may be a read error. The chain is built from TRBV6-5 and TRBJ2-3, with 11 positions matching TRBD2. The CDR3 spans 18 residues. The germline V gene has CDR1 MNHEY and CDR2 SVGAGI. The chain's CDR3 is CASSYSLLLAGGPDTQYF. In DNA form, the CDR3 reads TGTGCCAGCAGTTACTCGCTGTTATTAGCGGGGGGGCCAGATACTCAGTATTTT.

This clonotype was recorded once. The rearrangement joins TRBV28 to TRBJ2-3; D ambiguous. The V gene lost 3 bases and the J gene lost 0 bases, with 7 bases spanning the gap. Looked up from germline, CDR1 is MDHEN and CDR2 is SYDVKM. This CDR3 spans 14 amino acids. CDR3 loop: CASSFGDSTDTQYF. CDR3 nucleotide sequence: TGTGCCAGCAGTTTCGGCGATAGCACAGATACGCAGTATTTT.

This clonotype was detected a few times. The J gene is TRBJ2-7, the V gene TRBV7-3; 9 bases line up with TRBD1. Germline CDR1 is SGHTA and CDR2 is FQGTGA. This CDR3 is 16 amino acids long. The junction had 12 bases not matched to a gene; V was cut back by 5 bases and J by 4 bases. CDR3 amino acids: CASSHQTGTGIYEQYF. CDR3 nucleotide sequence: TGTGCCAGCAGCCATCAGACCGGGACAGGGATTTACGAGCAGTACTTC.

In its sample, this clonotype was seen a few times. This chain joins TRBV7-8 and TRBJ2-2, with D uncertain. Trimming took off 3 bases at V and 7 bases at J, with 6 bases between the two ends. This CDR3 spans 12 amino acids. Germline loops: CDR1 SGHVS, CDR2 FQNEAQ. CDR3 in amino acids: CASSLFNGELFF. CDR3 coding DNA: TGTGCCAGCAGCTTGTTCAACGGGGAGCTGTTTTTT.

This clonotype has a handful of counts. The V call is TRBV7-2, the J call TRBJ2-2, with D possibly matching TRBD2 (5 bases). CDR3 size: 17 residues. Trimming pared 2 bases from V and 4 bases from J, leaving 17 bases between. Germline CDR1 is SGHTA and CDR2 is FQGNSA. The CDR3 nucleotides read TGTGCCAGCAGCTTATTAGGGTCGGGGATGGGCACCGGGGAGCTGTTTTTT. Its translation is CASSLLGSGMGTGELFF.

This rearrangement joins TRBV6-1 to TRBJ2-7; tentatively, D is TRBD2 (6 bases). V was shortened by 2 bases and J by 3 bases, with 8 bases between the two germline ends. Germline V CDR1 and CDR2: MNHNS, SASEGT. This CDR3 region has 13 residues. CDR3 in amino acids: CASSETRGYEQYF. The CDR3 DNA reads as TGTGCCAGCAGTGAAACGCGGGGCTACGAGCAGTACTTC.

This chain uses TRBV5-1 with TRBJ1-3; TRBD1 matches at 7 bases. The V segment lost 4 bases and the J segment 0 bases; nucleotides outside the gene matches: 7. Germline-derived CDR1 and CDR2 are SGHRS and YFSETQ. The CDR3 consists of 16 residues. CDR3 loop: CASSIAGGNSGNTIYF. CDR3 sequence (DNA): TGCGCCAGCAGCATAGCAGGGGGAAACTCTGGAAACACCATATATTTT.

This rearrangement joins TRBV7-8 to TRBJ1-1; 11 bases are shared with TRBD1. Germline V gene data show CDR1 as SGHVS and CDR2 as FQNEAQ. Losses at the gene ends were 5 bases for V and 5 bases for J; bases not matched to a gene: 19. The CDR3 consists of 19 residues. This CDR3 reads CASSHQKGPSGQGVTEAFF. In DNA, the CDR3 is TGTGCCAGCAGCCACCAAAAGGGGCCCTCGGGACAGGGGGTTACTGAAGCTTTCTTT. The full variable domain, completed using reference TRBV7-8 and TRBJ1-1, is GAGVSQSPRYKVAKRGQDVALRCDPISGHVSLFWYQQALGQGPEFLTYFQNEAQLDKSGLPSDRFFAERPEGSVSTLKIQRTQQEDSAVYLCASSHQKGPSGQGVTEAFFGQGTRLTVV.

This sequence joins TRBV7-2 and TRBJ2-3; 7 bases match TRBD2. The CDR3 extends over 16 amino acids. Germline V gene sequence: CDR1 SGHTA, CDR2 FQGNSA. V shed 4 bases, J shed 2 bases, and the junction held 9 bases outside the gene matches. In nucleotides, the CDR3 is TGTGCCAGCAGCTCCCCTGGGGGGGGGAACACAGATACGCAGTATTTT. Protein product: CASSSPGGGNTDTQYF.

This clonotype was observed a handful of times. V is TRBV4-1 and J is TRBJ2-7; D is unresolved. The CDR3 is 14 amino acids. Germline V CDR1 and CDR2: MGHRA, YSYEKL. V shed 2 bases and J shed 4 bases, with 12 bases lying between them. The CDR3 protein is CASSQIGSVYEQYF. Here the CDR3 DNA reads TGCGCCAGCAGCCAAATCGGGTCAGTATACGAGCAGTACTTC.

In this sample, this clonotype turned up a few times. The chain has TRBV3-1 and TRBJ1-6; 7 bases align to TRBD1. This CDR3 has 14 amino acids. Germline lookup yields CDR1 LGHDT and CDR2 YNNKEL (reference sequence). The V segment lost 3 bases and the J segment 8 bases; nucleotides outside the gene matches: 4. The CDR3 nucleotides are TGTGCCAGCAGCCATCGTACAGGGGATTCACCCCTCCACTTT. Residues: CASSHRTGDSPLHF. Based on the CDR3 plus reference TRBV3-1 and TRBJ1-6, the full variable domain is DTAVSQTPKYLVTQMGNDKSIKCEQNLGHDTMYWYKQDSKKFLKIMFSYNNKELIINETVPNRFSPKSPDKAHLNLHINSLELGDSAVYFCASSHRTGDSPLHFGNGTRLTVT.

The CDR3 region has the DNA TGTGCCAGCAGCTTGGCCAGCAGGAACATGAACACTGAAGCTTTCTTT. This encodes CASSLASRNMNTEAFF. The chain employs TRBV5-4 and TRBJ1-1; D not certain. Between the trimmed V and J ends, which lost 0 bases and 0 bases, there was a span of 12 bases. This CDR3 region has 16 residues. The germline gives CDR1 SGHNT, CDR2 YYREEE (reference sequence).

This clonotype was detected only once. The chain is built from TRBV6-2 or TRBV6-3 and TRBJ1-2; D is unresolved. Between the trimmed V and J ends, which lost 0 bases and 13 bases, there was a span of 12 bases. Germline assignment: CDR1 MNHEY and CDR2 SVGEGT. This CDR3 region has 12 residues. CDR3 DNA: TGTGCCAGCAGTTACTCGCCCGGGGTCGCCACCTTC. Its protein is CASSYSPGVATF.

This clonotype has a handful of counts. This sequence joins TRBV5-1 and TRBJ1-1, with TRBD1 matching over 7 bases. The J segment lost 4 bases and the V segment lost 1 base, leaving 13 bases of the junction unmatched. CDR1 is SGHRS and CDR2 is YFSETQ in the germline V gene. The length of the CDR3 is 17 residues. The CDR3 is CASSLRTGATRSTEAFF. CDR3 bases: TGCGCCAGCAGCTTGAGGACAGGCGCTACCAGGTCCACTGAAGCTTTCTTT.